Listed here are 16 T cell receptor beta chains from one sample, sequenced in a study of CD8 T cells in ankylosing spondylitis. TCRdb processed the 5' RACE reads anew with MiXCR; each CDR3 protein has one entry. The repertoire includes some 39,000 distinct CDR3 sequences, around 15% of them detected once, and about a third sits in the top ten. Sequenced material: synovial fluid, either unsorted or a sorted T cell fraction (not recorded which). The source of these receptors is a male donor with ankylosing spondylitis.

The chain recombines TRBV5-1 with TRBJ2-1; TRBD2 aligns across 10 bases. The CDR3 is made up of 20 amino acids. V was pared by 6 bases and J by 0 bases, with 18 bases of the junction left unmatched. Germline V lookup: CDR1 SGHRS, CDR2 YFSETQ. The CDR3, as DNA: TGCGCCAGCACTCTTCCGGGACTAGCGAGACAAGGGAACTCCTACAATGAGCAGTTCTTC. Encoded protein: CASTLPGLARQGNSYNEQFF. Supplemented by reference TRBV5-1 and TRBJ2-1, the full variable domain reads KAGVTQTPRYLIKTRGQQVTLSCSPISGHRSVSWYQQTPGQGLQFLFEYFSETQRNKGNFPGRFSGRQFSNSRSEMNVSTLELGDSALYLCASTLPGLARQGNSYNEQFFGPGTRLTVL.

In this sample, this clonotype turned up many times. The chain couples TRBV27 to TRBJ1-2; 8 bases map to TRBD1. V lost 3 bases and J lost 2; bases outside the gene matches: 2. From germline, CDR1 is MNHEY and CDR2 SMNVEV (reference sequence). The CDR3 is made up of 14 amino acids. The CDR3, as DNA: TGTGCCAGCAGTTTTGCAGGGGGCAACTATGGCTACACCTTC. Amino acids: CASSFAGGNYGYTF.

This clonotype was seen a handful of times. The chain couples TRBV12-5 to TRBJ1-1; possible D gene TRBD1, 6 bases. This CDR3 spans 13 amino acids. CDR1 LGHNT and CDR2 FRNRAP come from the germline V gene. The germline V and J ends were trimmed by 3 bases and 7 bases, with 12 bases remaining between them. The CDR3 DNA reads as TGTGCTAGTGGTTTCGGGGGCAGCAATGAAGCTTTCTTT. This gives the protein CASGFGGSNEAFF.

This clonotype was seen many times. The chain joins TRBV11-2 to TRBJ2-7, with D perhaps TRBD2 (7 bases). Trimming left V 6 bases short and J 5 bases short, with 20 bases between. CDR1 and CDR2 (germline): SGHAT, FQNNGV. The CDR3 totals 15 residues. The chain's CDR3 is CASSPLGGRIHEQYF. The CDR3 DNA reads as TGTGCCAGCAGTCCCCTCGGGGGGCGTATCCACGAGCAGTACTTC.

DNA for the CDR3: TGCAGTGCTAGAGTTCTGAGTAGCGGGAACTCCTACAATGAGCAGTTCTTC. Residues: CSARVLSSGNSYNEQFF. V is TRBV20-1 and J is TRBJ2-1; TRBD2 matches at 8 bases. The CDR3 sequence is 17 residues long. With 1 base clipped from V and 0 bases from J, the junction kept 8 bases outside the gene matches. Germline-derived CDR1 and CDR2 are DFQATT and SNEGSKA (reference sequence).

In its sample, this clonotype was seen a few times. The chain uses TRBV6-2 or TRBV6-3 and TRBJ2-2; D not certain. Germline V gene data show CDR1 as MNHEY and CDR2 as SVGEGT. Trimming left V 6 bases short and J 1 base short, with 9 bases between. The CDR3 runs to 14 residues. CDR3 nucleotides: TGTGCCAGCAGACGGGTCCTGAACACCGGGGAGCTGTTTTTT. Amino acids: CASRRVLNTGELFF.

This clonotype was picked up one time. The chain recombines TRBV6-6 with TRBJ1-5; D unresolved. Trimming removed 0 bases from V and 7 bases from J, with 4 bases in between. Germline V lookup: CDR1 MNHNY, CDR2 SVGAGI (reference sequence). The CDR3 runs to 12 residues. CDR3 nucleotide sequence: TGTGCCAGCAGTTACTCTAAACAGCCCCAGCATTTT. Protein: CASSYSKQPQHF.

The table lists this clonotype with many counts. The chain couples TRBV15 to TRBJ1-5; D is possibly TRBD1 (5 bases). Trimming removed 1 base from V and 6 bases from J, with 13 bases in between. The CDR3 is 15 amino acids. The germline V gene encodes CDR1 LNHNV and CDR2 YYDKDF (reference sequence). CDR3 sequence reads: CATSRAARVGQPQHF. The CDR3 nucleotides are TGTGCCACCAGCAGAGCCGCCAGGGTAGGTCAGCCCCAGCATTTT.

The chain recombines TRBV20-1 with TRBJ2-7, with D perhaps given as TRBD1 or TRBD2 (5 bases each). The germline V gene has CDR1 DFQATT and CDR2 SNEGSKA (reference sequence). With 3 bases removed from V and 0 bases from J, the gap between germline ends came to 18 bases. The CDR3 length is 16 residues. DNA of the CDR3: TGCAGTGCTAGTCCCCGGGACCCCATAAGCTCCTACGAGCAGTACTTC. As protein: CSASPRDPISSYEQYF.

This clonotype occurred a few times. The chain employs TRBV21-1 and TRBJ2-1; the D call of TRBD2 is as the table states it, not checked on the DNA. TRBV21-1 is assigned pseudogene status. The CDR3 loop spans 19 amino acids. This chain's CDR3 is CASSKLGLAPQSSYNEQFF. DNA for the CDR3: TGTGCCAGCAGCAAGCTGGGACTAGCCCCCCAGAGCTCCTACAATGAGCAGTTCTTC.

This clonotype was found many times. The chain recombines TRBV11-2 with TRBJ2-1; TRBD2 matches at 9 bases. With V trimmed by 2 bases and J by 7 bases, 6 bases remained unmatched. The CDR3 length is 15 residues. Looked up from germline, CDR1 is SGHAT and CDR2 is FQNNGV. CDR3 nucleotides: TGTGCCAGCAGCTTACTAGCGGGGCATTTGAATGAGCAGTTCTTC. Amino acid sequence: CASSLLAGHLNEQFF. Full variable domain (outside the CDR3, taken from reference TRBV11-2 and TRBJ2-1): EAGVAQSPRYKIIEKRQSVAFWCNPISGHATLYWYQQILGQGPKLLIQFQNNGVVDDSQLPKDRFSAERLKGVDSTLKIQPAKLEDSAVYLCASSLLAGHLNEQFFGPGTRLTVL.

The chain joins TRBV12-3 or TRBV12-4 to TRBJ2-7; possible D gene TRBD1, 6 bases. This CDR3 contains 14 residues. The V gene lost 3 bases and the J gene lost 4 bases, with 13 bases spanning the gap. The CDR3 DNA reads TGTGCCAGCAGTTTTGGACAGATGATATACGAGCAGTACTTC. Protein sequence: CASSFGQMIYEQYF.

The chain is built from TRBV27 and TRBJ2-7; 9 bases fit TRBD2. The CDR3 consists of 15 residues. The V and J ends lost 5 bases and 0 bases, in that order; junction bases with no gene match: 5. Germline loops: CDR1 MNHEY, CDR2 SMNVEV (reference sequence). The CDR3 DNA reads as TGTGCCAGCAGTGCCGGACTAGCGAACTCCTACGAGCAGTACTTC. It codes for CASSAGLANSYEQYF.

This clonotype was detected only a few times. The chain is built from TRBV7-9 and TRBJ2-1; TRBD1 matches 10 bases. The CDR3 runs 17 residues. In germline, CDR1 is SEHNR, CDR2 FQNEAQ (reference sequence). Trimming at V came to 4 bases and at J to 1 base, leaving 7 bases not matched to a gene. CDR3 amino acids: CASSSRDRGLSYNEQFF. The DNA of the CDR3 is TGTGCCAGCAGCTCCCGGGACAGGGGCCTGTCCTACAATGAGCAGTTCTTC.

The genes are TRBV12-3 or TRBV12-4 and TRBJ2-3; 12 nucleotides line up with TRBD2. CDR3 length: 17 amino acids. After removal of 2 bases from V and 0 bases from J, the junction contained 3 bases not matched to a gene. The CDR3 loop is CASSLLAGGPSTDTQYF. The DNA for the CDR3 is TGTGCCAGCAGTTTACTAGCGGGAGGGCCTAGCACAGATACGCAGTATTTT.

The CDR3 sequence: CASSDQKGQYKAYEQYF. The CDR3 DNA reads TGTGCCAGCAGTGATCAAAAGGGCCAGTATAAAGCCTACGAGCAGTACTTC. The chain recombines TRBV2 with TRBJ2-7; D is ambiguous. Germline-derived CDR1 and CDR2 are SNHLY and FYNNEI. Deletions cut 3 bases from V and 2 bases from J, with 20 bases between. The CDR3 extends over 17 amino acids. Full variable domain (rest looked up from reference TRBV2 and TRBJ2-7): EPEVTQTPSHQVTQMGQEVILRCVPISNHLYFYWYRQILGQKVEFLVSFYNNEISEKSEIFDDQFSVERPDGSNFTLKIRSTKLEDSAMYFCASSDQKGQYKAYEQYFGPGTRLTVT.